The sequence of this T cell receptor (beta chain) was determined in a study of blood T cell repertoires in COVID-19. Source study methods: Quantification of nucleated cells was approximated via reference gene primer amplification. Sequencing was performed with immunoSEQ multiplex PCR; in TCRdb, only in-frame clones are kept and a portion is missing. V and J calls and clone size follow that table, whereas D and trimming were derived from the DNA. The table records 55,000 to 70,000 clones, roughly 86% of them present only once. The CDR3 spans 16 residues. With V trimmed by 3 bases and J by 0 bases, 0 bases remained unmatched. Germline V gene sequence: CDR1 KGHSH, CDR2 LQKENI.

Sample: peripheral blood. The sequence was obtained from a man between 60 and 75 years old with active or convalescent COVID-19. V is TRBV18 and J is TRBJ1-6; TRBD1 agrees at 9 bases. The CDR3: CASSPGQGSYNSPLHF. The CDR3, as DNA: TGTGCCAGCTCACCGGGACAGGGCTCCTATAATTCACCCCTCCACTTT.